The 32 T cell receptor beta chains in this list originate from one sample, sequenced in a study of naive and memory T cell subsets (dated by TCRdb to 2017 to 2019). For whole blood analysis, approximately 2.3 ml of peripheral blood was drawn from adult healthy volunteers into Tempus tubes, and RNA was extracted according to the manufacturer's instructions. The method behind the library was 5' RACE. Sequencing instrument: Illumina MiSeq. For the blood and skin samples, reverse transcription of TCR RNA was done with SuperScript IV along with alpha and beta constant region primers. TCRdb reanalyzed the raw reads on its own, using fastp at Q25 for trimming and MiXCR for clone calling, and kept in-frame beta chains. Each record represents a unique CDR3 protein, reported with the most common genes and DNA among its rows. The sample records tens of thousands of distinct CDR3 sequences, less than 5% of which are singletons. The ten biggest clones cover about 7.8% of the sample.

The receptors were sampled from a male donor in good health.

The CDR3 here is CASSSQLLDTQYF. CDR3 DNA sequence: TGTGCCAGCAGCTCTCAACTATTGGATACGCAGTATTTT. The V and J genes are TRBV5-4 and TRBJ2-3; unclear D gene. Germline CDR1 SGHNT, CDR2 YYREEE (reference sequence). Trimming shortened V by 3 bases and J by 6 bases, and 11 bases separated the two germline ends. This CDR3 is built from 13 residues.

There are many counts of this clonotype. The rearrangement links TRBV3-1 to TRBJ1-5; D is ambiguous. Trimming cost V 1 base and J 7 bases, with 11 bases left between them. The germline gives CDR1 LGHDT, CDR2 YNNKEL (reference sequence). The CDR3 loop spans 14 amino acids. Here the CDR3 DNA reads TGTGCCAGCAGCCAAGGGGTGGTGGGGCAGCCCCAGCATTTT. Translated, it gives CASSQGVVGQPQHF. The full variable domain, with the rest looked up from reference TRBV3-1 and TRBJ1-5, is DTAVSQTPKYLVTQMGNDKSIKCEQNLGHDTMYWYKQDSKKFLKIMFSYNNKELIINETVPNRFSPKSPDKAHLNLHINSLELGDSAVYFCASSQGVVGQPQHFGDGTRLSIL.

There are many counts of this clonotype. The rearrangement joins TRBV10-3 to TRBJ2-5, with no clear D. CDR3 length: 11 amino acids. Trimming removed 1 base at V and 4 bases at J, with 1 base between. Germline lookup yields CDR1 ENHRY and CDR2 SYGVKD. The CDR3 nucleotides read TGTGCCATCAGTGAGTTAGAGACCCAGTACTTC. Its protein is CAISELETQYF.

This clonotype came up many times. This rearrangement joins TRBV7-2 to TRBJ2-7; 11 bases align to TRBD2. The J segment lost 3 bases and the V segment lost 5 bases, leaving 6 bases of the junction unmatched. Germline-derived CDR1 and CDR2 are SGHTA and FQGNSA. There are 15 residues in the CDR3. CDR3 protein: CASSPLAGGIYEQYF. For the CDR3, the DNA is TGTGCCAGCAGCCCCCTAGCGGGAGGCATCTACGAGCAGTACTTC. The whole variable domain, filled in from reference TRBV7-2 and TRBJ2-7, reads GAGVSQSPSNKVTEKGKDVELRCDPISGHTALYWYRQSLGQGLEFLIYFQGNSAPDKSGLPSDRFSAERTGGSVSTLTIQRTQQEDSAVYLCASSPLAGGIYEQYFGPGTRLTVT.

This clonotype was counted only a few times. V gene TRBV5-1 combines with J gene TRBJ2-7, with D maybe TRBD2 (6 bases). Trimming removed 4 bases from V and 9 bases from J, with 23 bases in between. Germline V lookup: CDR1 SGHRS, CDR2 YFSETQ. The CDR3 runs 15 residues. CDR3 sequence reads: CASSLLSGPTFVQYF. The CDR3 coding sequence is TGCGCCAGCAGCCTGCTTAGCGGTCCTACGTTTGTGCAGTACTTC.

The chain uses TRBV11-2 and TRBJ1-5; D unresolved. The CDR3 covers 16 residues. In germline, CDR1 is SGHAT, CDR2 FQNNGV. V was trimmed by 1 base and J by 4 bases, leaving 14 bases between them. The CDR3 DNA reads TGTGCCAGCAGCTTAGGTCGCGGCCAGATTAATCAGCCCCAGCATTTT. Translation: CASSLGRGQINQPQHF.

This clonotype was recorded many times. The V gene is TRBV29-1, the J gene TRBJ1-1, with 7 bases lining up with TRBD1. CDR1 and CDR2 (germline): SQVTM, ANQGSEA. The trim removed 8 bases at V and 1 base at J, leaving 7 bases unmatched. CDR3 length: 13 amino acids. In DNA form, the CDR3 reads TGCAGCTTTACCCGGACAGGGAACACTGAAGCTTTCTTT. Translating gives CSFTRTGNTEAFF.

The sample holds many counts of this clonotype. J is TRBJ1-2 and V is TRBV29-1, with D possibly matching TRBD1 (6 bases). Germline V gene sequence: CDR1 SQVTM, CDR2 ANQGSEA. This CDR3 region has 12 residues. The V end lost 3 bases, the J end lost 4 bases, and 9 bases lay between the germline ends. CDR3 loop: CSVEGTTYGYTF. Here the CDR3 DNA reads TGCAGCGTTGAGGGGACAACCTATGGCTACACCTTC.

Ten or more counts support this clonotype. CDR3 nucleotides: TGTGCCAGCAAGGCGGGGGGGAACACCGGGGAGCTGTTTTTT. Its protein is CASKAGGNTGELFF. The chain carries TRBV6-5 and TRBJ2-2; 8 bases are a match to TRBD2. This CDR3 has 14 residues. In germline, CDR1 is MNHEY, CDR2 SVGAGI. The V segment lost 7 bases and the J segment 1 base; nucleotides outside the gene matches: 2.

This clonotype was seen ten or more times. The V call is TRBV6-2 or TRBV6-3, the J call TRBJ2-3; D might be TRBD2 (5 bases). Germline V lookup: CDR1 MNHEY, CDR2 SVGEGT. The CDR3 contains 13 residues. V lost 1 base to trimming and J lost 4 bases, with 6 bases between them. CDR3 protein: CASSYWRADTQYF. The CDR3 DNA follows: TGTGCCAGCAGTTACTGGCGGGCAGATACGCAGTATTTT.

This clonotype appeared many times. This chain connects TRBV28 to TRBJ2-7; the match to TRBD2 covers 12 bases. The CDR3 sequence is 15 residues long. Per germline, CDR1 MDHEN and CDR2 SYDVKM. V shed 5 bases, J shed 3 bases, and the junction held 5 bases outside the gene matches. This CDR3 reads CASSPGTSGLYEQYF. CDR3 DNA sequence: TGTGCCAGCAGTCCAGGGACTAGCGGGCTCTACGAGCAGTACTTC.

This clonotype was counted ten times or more. This sequence joins TRBV29-1 and TRBJ2-3; no clear D gene. CDR1 is SQVTM and CDR2 is ANQGSEA in the germline V gene. V shed 1 base and J shed 2 bases, with 7 bases lying between them. CDR3 size: 13 residues. The CDR3 is CSVEGLHTDTQYF. CDR3 DNA: TGCAGCGTTGAAGGGCTGCACACAGATACGCAGTATTTT.

This clonotype has at least ten counts. The V and J genes are TRBV20-1 and TRBJ2-3; TRBD2 might be the D (6 bases). The V and J ends lost 5 bases and 0 bases respectively, with 12 bases between them. Germline CDR1 is DFQATT and CDR2 is SNEGSKA (reference sequence). This CDR3 spans 14 amino acids. The CDR3 nucleotides are TGCAGTGCTGGGGAGGTTTCTAGCACAGATACGCAGTATTTT. This gives the protein CSAGEVSSTDTQYF.

This clonotype was seen ten or more times. The chain joins TRBV21-1 to TRBJ2-3; the tabulated D call, TRBD1, remains unverified against the DNA. TRBV21-1 is described as a pseudogene. This CDR3 region has 14 residues. CDR3 DNA sequence: TGTGCCAGCAGCAAAAGGGACAGCACAGATACGCAGTATTTT. This gives the protein CASSKRDSTDTQYF.

This clonotype has at least ten counts. One end of the junction is discordant with germline, which a read error may explain. This rearrangement joins TRBV7-7 to TRBJ2-1; 7 nucleotides align to TRBD1. CDR3 size: 14 residues. Germline V CDR1 and CDR2: SSHAT, FNYEAQ (reference sequence). CDR3 region: CASSLAGGHNEQFF. The CDR3 DNA reads TGTGCTAGCAGCTTAGCAGGGGGACACAATGAGCAGTTCTTC.

In its sample, this clonotype was seen many times. In DNA, the CDR3 is TGCAGCGTTGAAGATCGGAGGAGCGGGGCAACAGGAGATACGCAGTATTTT. Amino acid sequence: CSVEDRRSGATGDTQYF. The rearrangement uses TRBV29-1 and TRBJ2-3; 7 positions match TRBD2. The CDR3 is made up of 17 amino acids. Germline V gene lookup returns CDR1 SQVTM and CDR2 ANQGSEA. The V segment lost 0 bases and the J segment 5 bases; nucleotides outside the gene matches: 14.

This clonotype was counted ten times or more. The chain joins TRBV30 to TRBJ1-5; TRBD1 matches 10 bases. This CDR3 is built from 14 residues. CDR1 GTSNPN and CDR2 SVGIG come from the germline V gene (reference sequence). J gave up 4 bases and V 7 bases, and 7 bases lay outside the gene matches. CDR3 in amino acids: CASQTGGFNQPQHF. In DNA, the CDR3 is TGTGCCTCACAGACAGGGGGCTTTAATCAGCCCCAGCATTTT.

This clonotype was observed many times. V and J are TRBV20-1 and TRBJ1-1; 7 bases map to TRBD1. From germline, CDR1 is DFQATT and CDR2 SNEGSKA (reference sequence). V shed 0 bases and J 0 bases; nucleotides not matched to a gene: 4. The CDR3 is 15 amino acids. CDR3 sequence (DNA): TGCAGTGCTAGAGAGAGGGGGCGCTTGAACACTGAAGCTTTCTTT. Translation: CSARERGRLNTEAFF.

This clonotype was detected once. V usage is TRBV5-1 and J usage is TRBJ2-7; maybe TRBD2 (5 bases). The CDR3 contains 14 residues. The germline CDR1 and CDR2 sequences are SGHRS and YFSETQ. V lost 4 bases to trimming and J lost 4 bases, with 15 bases between them. CDR3 in amino acids: CASSLVWENYEQYF. CDR3 nucleotides: TGCGCCAGCAGCCTGGTATGGGAGAATTACGAGCAGTACTTC.

This clonotype was seen at least ten times. This chain uses TRBV25-1 with TRBJ1-1; D is perhaps TRBD1 (5 bases). The germline gives CDR1 MGHDK, CDR2 SYGVNS. The V end lost 1 base, the J end lost 0 bases, and 15 bases lay between the germline ends. The CDR3 covers 17 residues. The CDR3 region is CASSEFVQGPLNTEAFF. CDR3 in DNA: TGTGCCAGCAGTGAATTTGTCCAGGGTCCATTGAACACTGAAGCTTTCTTT.

Regarding this clonotype: A much bigger clone sits one base away, suggesting this may be a read error. The chain employs TRBV7-2 and TRBJ1-2; D not resolved. The CDR3 is 12 amino acids. Germline V lookup: CDR1 SGHTA, CDR2 FQGNSA. Here the CDR3 reads CASSLGLYGDTF. The CDR3 DNA sequence: TGTGCCAGCAGCTTAGGACTATATGGCGACACCTTC.

This clonotype showed up many times. The chain couples TRBV3-1 to TRBJ1-5, with 10 bases identical to TRBD1. This CDR3 comprises 16 residues. Trimming at V came to 4 bases and at J to 1 base, leaving 4 bases not matched to a gene. CDR1 LGHDT and CDR2 YNNKEL come from the germline V gene (reference sequence). The CDR3 protein is CASSRGGQGSNQPQHF. DNA of the CDR3: TGTGCCAGCAGCCGGGGGGGACAGGGGAGCAATCAGCCCCAGCATTTT.

The V and J genes are TRBV5-6 and TRBJ2-7; the D is unclear. Deletions cut 0 bases from V and 1 base from J, with 11 bases between. The CDR3 is 15 amino acids. Looked up from germline, CDR1 is SGHDT and CDR2 is YYEEEE. The DNA of the CDR3 is TGTGCCAGCAGCTTGGCGCTGATAGCATCCTACGAGCAGTACTTC. Protein: CASSLALIASYEQYF.

This clonotype was counted many times. The chain has TRBV20-1 and TRBJ2-5; a possible D gene is TRBD2 (5 bases). The CDR3 length is 10 residues. Trimming removed 1 base at V and 10 bases at J, with 7 bases between. Looked up from germline, CDR1 is DFQATT and CDR2 is SNEGSKA (reference sequence). The CDR3 protein is CSARVEVQYF. The DNA of the CDR3 is TGCAGTGCTAGAGTGGAGGTCCAGTACTTC.

This clonotype was recorded at least ten times. V and J are TRBV20-1 and TRBJ1-5; D not certain. Germline loops: CDR1 DFQATT, CDR2 SNEGSKA (reference sequence). V was shortened by 5 bases and J by 2 bases, with 19 bases between the two germline ends. The CDR3 has 16 residues. The DNA for the CDR3 is TGCAGTGCTGGGGAGGGCAGGACTACGGGCAATCAGCCCCAGCATTTT. Translated, it gives CSAGEGRTTGNQPQHF.

Ten or more counts support this clonotype. The chain carries TRBV27 and TRBJ1-2, with D uncertain. V was trimmed by 9 bases and J by 7 bases, leaving 6 bases between them. The CDR3 length is 9 residues. CDR1 and CDR2 (germline): MNHEY, SMNVEV (reference sequence). The CDR3 DNA sequence: TGTGCCAGTCATCGTGGCTACACCTTC. It is translated as CASHRGYTF.

At least ten counts were recorded for this clonotype. The rearrangement uses TRBV20-1 and TRBJ1-4; D gene ambiguous. Germline lookup yields CDR1 DFQATT and CDR2 SNEGSKA (reference sequence). The V end was cut by 1 base, the J end by 0 bases, with 9 bases between. This CDR3 has 15 residues. The CDR3 bases are TGCAGTGCTAGAGTTCGGCCCGCAACTAATGAAAAACTGTTTTTT. It specifies CSARVRPATNEKLFF.

This clonotype was observed at least ten times. The chain carries TRBV7-9 and TRBJ1-2, with D unresolved. V dropped 5 bases and J dropped 5 bases, with 15 bases sitting between them. Per germline, CDR1 SEHNR and CDR2 FQNEAQ (reference sequence). CDR3 length: 14 amino acids. This CDR3 is CASSQIGLAYGYTF. The CDR3 coding sequence is TGTGCCAGCAGCCAAATTGGGCTAGCATATGGCTACACCTTC.

In this sample, this clonotype turned up many times. The chain is built from TRBV10-2 and TRBJ2-1, with D uncertain. The CDR3 spans 14 residues. V lost 0 bases to trimming and J lost 4 bases, with 7 bases between them. Germline assignment: CDR1 WSHSY and CDR2 SAAADI. As DNA, the CDR3 is TGCGCCAGCAGTGAGTCAGGGCTATACAATGAGCAGTTCTTC. Amino acid sequence: CASSESGLYNEQFF.

This clonotype was recorded many times. This sequence joins TRBV6-6 and TRBJ2-2, with TRBD1 matching over 9 bases. Trimming took 7 bases from V and 4 from J; bases not matched to a gene: 7. The V gene's germline CDR1 is MNHNY and CDR2 SVGAGI (reference sequence). This CDR3 is built from 15 residues. The CDR3 DNA is TGTGCCAGCAAAAAACAGGGGGCGGGCACCGGGGAGCTGTTTTTT. Encoded protein: CASKKQGAGTGELFF.

There are many counts of this clonotype. The chain combines TRBV30 with TRBJ2-1, with no clear D. Germline assignment: CDR1 GTSNPN and CDR2 SVGIG (reference sequence). V shed 4 bases and J shed 1 base, with 11 bases lying between them. CDR3 size: 14 residues. CDR3 DNA: TGTGCCTGGATTCCAGGTAATTCCTACAATGAGCAGTTCTTC. Protein sequence: CAWIPGNSYNEQFF.

At least ten counts were recorded for this clonotype. This rearrangement joins TRBV27 to TRBJ1-5, with 7 bases identical to TRBD1. V lost 5 bases and J lost 1; bases outside the gene matches: 11. This CDR3 has 17 amino acids. CDR1 and CDR2 from the germline V gene are MNHEY and SMNVEV (reference sequence). CDR3 DNA sequence: TGTGCCAGCAGTCCTAACAACAGGGGAGGAAGCAATCAGCCCCAGCATTTT. It codes for CASSPNNRGGSNQPQHF.